This passage covers 3 T cell receptor beta chains from one sample sequenced in a study of T-cell memory formation after mild COVID-19. TCRdb called the 5' RACE reads again in MiXCR, with one record for every CDR3 protein. The profile covers about 110,000 distinct CDR3 sequences, with roughly a sixth appearing a single time and roughly 5.5% taken by the ten largest. Specimen: PBMCs or a T cell subset sorted from them (not recorded which). These receptors all stem from a man between 18 and 35 years old who had mild COVID-19 (a few samples of this study predate the infection). Cell type and time point are not known.

The V and J genes are TRBV5-1 and TRBJ2-4; D might be TRBD2 (6 bases). Per germline, CDR1 SGHRS and CDR2 YFSETQ. CDR3 length: 20 residues. The germline V and J ends were trimmed by 4 bases and 0 bases, with 26 bases remaining between them. CDR3 sequence (DNA): TGCGCCAGCAGCCTAGGAGAAGCGGCCGGGGGATATATAGCCAAAAACATTCAGTACTTC. The encoded protein is CASSLGEAAGGYIAKNIQYF.

CDR3 coding DNA: TGCAGCGTTAACACAGGGTCCTACGAGCAGTACTTC. Translation gives CSVNTGSYEQYF. V gene TRBV29-1 combines with J gene TRBJ2-7; maybe TRBD1 (6 bases). V shed 5 bases and J shed 1 base, with 9 bases lying between them. This CDR3 is 12 amino acids long. CDR1 is SQVTM, CDR2 ANQGSEA, per germline.

The chain uses TRBV10-3 and TRBJ1-1; D gene uncertain. This CDR3 spans 13 amino acids. The germline gives CDR1 ENHRY, CDR2 SYGVKD. V gave up 6 bases and J gave up 5 bases, with 13 bases separating them. The CDR3 DNA is TGTGCCATCAGCCTGCTCGGATGGACTGAAGCTTTCTTT. As protein: CAISLLGWTEAFF.